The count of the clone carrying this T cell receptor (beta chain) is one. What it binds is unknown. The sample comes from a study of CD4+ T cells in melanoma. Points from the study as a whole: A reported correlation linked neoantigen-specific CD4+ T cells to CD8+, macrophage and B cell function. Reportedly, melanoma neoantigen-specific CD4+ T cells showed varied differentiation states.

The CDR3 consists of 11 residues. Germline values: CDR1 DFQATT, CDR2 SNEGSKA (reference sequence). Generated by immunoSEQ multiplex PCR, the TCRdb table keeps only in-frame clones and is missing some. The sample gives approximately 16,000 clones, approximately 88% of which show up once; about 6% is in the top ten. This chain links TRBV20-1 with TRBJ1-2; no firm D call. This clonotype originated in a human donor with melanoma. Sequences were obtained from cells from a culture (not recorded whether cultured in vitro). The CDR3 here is CSQKDNYGYTF. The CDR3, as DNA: TGCAGCCAGAAAGATAACTATGGCTACACCTTC.